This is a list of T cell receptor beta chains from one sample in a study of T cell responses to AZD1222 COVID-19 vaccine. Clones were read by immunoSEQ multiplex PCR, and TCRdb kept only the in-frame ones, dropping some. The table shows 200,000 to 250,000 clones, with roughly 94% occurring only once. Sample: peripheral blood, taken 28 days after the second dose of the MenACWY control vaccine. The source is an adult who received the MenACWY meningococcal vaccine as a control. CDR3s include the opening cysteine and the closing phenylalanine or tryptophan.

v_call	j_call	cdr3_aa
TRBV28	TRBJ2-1	CASSLLAISSYNEQFF
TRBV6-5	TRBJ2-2	CASSYGQGAGELFF
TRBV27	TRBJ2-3	CASSLFPSGRVDTQYF
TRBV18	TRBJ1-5	CASSPGTGNQPQHF
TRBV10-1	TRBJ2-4	CARTSGVRLVAKNIQYF
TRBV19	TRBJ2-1	CASSQYQGPEQFF
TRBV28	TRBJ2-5	CASSPRGGGPETQYF
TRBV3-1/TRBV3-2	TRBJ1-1	CASTQGTEAFF
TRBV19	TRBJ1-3	CASTESSGNTIYF
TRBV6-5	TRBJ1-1	CAIRGLFTEAFF
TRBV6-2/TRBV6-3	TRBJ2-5	CASSYSRVQETQYF
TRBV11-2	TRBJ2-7	CASSLDGPPNEQYF
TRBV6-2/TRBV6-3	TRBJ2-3	CASSYSAGYTDTQYF
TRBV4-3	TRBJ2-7	CASSQGMDSYEQYF
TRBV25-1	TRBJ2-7	CASSDGQESGEQYF
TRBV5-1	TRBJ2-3	CASSLRGDTQYF
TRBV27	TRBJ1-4	CASSLSVSPGEKLFF